Listed here is a single TCR beta chain. The authors reverse transcribed roughly 0.5 to 1 ug RNA with random hexamers. TCRdb independently ran MiXCR on the immunoSEQ multiplex PCR reads; one entry per CDR3 protein. The sample yields some 150,000 distinct CDR3 sequences, about 95% seen once. The sample comes from a study of CD8 T cells in Susac syndrome. V gave up 8 bases and J gave up 7 bases; unmatched junction bases: 8. The CDR3 spans 14 residues. Germline V gives CDR1 LNHDA, CDR2 SQIVND (reference sequence). Source material: CD4+ T cells from PBMCs. The V gene is TRBV19, the J gene TRBJ1-5; 10 nucleotides agree with TRBD1. The receptor's source is a human donor with Susac syndrome. The CDR3 DNA reads TGTGCCAGTGGGGACAGGGGCGGGAGACAGCCCCAGCATTTT. Translating it yields CASGDRGGRQPQHF.